This TCR beta chain was identified in a study of T-cell memory formation after mild COVID-19. The study's findings and limits: While clones contracting from day 15 to 85 were balanced between CD4 and CD8, later expanders leaned CD4+.

Via MiXCR, TCRdb re-called the 5' RACE reads, giving one row per CDR3 protein. The data hold under 85,000 distinct CDR3 sequences, with approximately 13% observed a single time. The CDR3 contains 15 residues. The V gene's germline CDR1 is KGHSH and CDR2 LQKENI. J was trimmed by 13 bases and V by 3 bases; bases with no gene match: 13. Note on this clonotype: Its antigen is unknown.

Sequenced input: PBMCs or a T cell subset sorted from them (not recorded which). The chain couples TRBV18 to TRBJ2-1; TRBD2 agrees at 9 bases. The receptor comes from an adult woman who had mild COVID-19 (a few samples of this study predate the infection). Cell type and time point are not known. CDR3 DNA: TGTGCCAGCTCACCCCTGGGTAGCGGGGGAACTGAACAGTTCTTC. Protein: CASSPLGSGGTEQFF.